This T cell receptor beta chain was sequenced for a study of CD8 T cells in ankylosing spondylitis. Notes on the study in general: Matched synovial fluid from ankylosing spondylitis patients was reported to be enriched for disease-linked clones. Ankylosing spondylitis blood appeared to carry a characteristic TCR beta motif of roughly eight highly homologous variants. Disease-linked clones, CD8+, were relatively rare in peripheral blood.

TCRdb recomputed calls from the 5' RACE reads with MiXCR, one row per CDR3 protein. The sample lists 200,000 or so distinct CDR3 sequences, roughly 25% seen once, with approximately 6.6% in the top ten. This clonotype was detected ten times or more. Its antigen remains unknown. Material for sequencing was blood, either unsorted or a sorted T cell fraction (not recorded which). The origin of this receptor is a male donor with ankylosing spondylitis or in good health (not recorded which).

Written as DNA, the CDR3 is TGTGCCAGCAGTTACCGACAGGCGAACACTGAAGCTTTCTTT. This sequence encodes CASSYRQANTEAFF. The chain recombines TRBV6-2 or TRBV6-3 with TRBJ1-1; a possible D gene is TRBD1 (6 bases). The CDR3 has 14 amino acids. Germline CDR1 MNHEY, CDR2 SVGEGT. V shed 2 bases and J shed 1 base, with 8 bases lying between them.